Each of the 10 T cell receptor beta chains below was sequenced from the same sample in a study of post-analysis software for immune sequencing data. Prepared TCR beta cDNA libraries contained unique molecular identifiers. TCRdb re-called the PCR reads through MiXCR, storing one row per CDR3 protein. The sample consists of some 700,000 distinct CDR3 sequences, around 60% of them appearing once. The antigens of these receptors remain unknown. Study findings and constraints: TRBV5-6, TRBV5-1 and TRBV20-1 belonged to a set of a handful of TRBV segments that were more frequent in patients than controls.

Specimen: blood. The receptors come from a girl aged 2 to 9 with multiple sclerosis.

The table lists this clonotype with a few counts. The chain recombines TRBV6-5 with TRBJ1-2, with TRBD1 matching over 7 bases. Germline V lookup: CDR1 MNHEY, CDR2 SVGAGI. CDR3 length equals 15 residues. V was pared by 0 bases and J by 2 bases, with 3 bases of the junction left unmatched. CDR3 nucleotides: TGTGCCAGCAGTTACTCGCGGGGACAGAACTATGGCTACACCTTC. This translates into CASSYSRGQNYGYTF.

The V gene is TRBV5-5, the J gene TRBJ2-6; D possibly uses TRBD1 or TRBD2 (5 bases each). This CDR3 spans 18 amino acids. Trimming cost V 0 bases and J 0 bases, with 13 bases left between them. The germline V gene encodes CDR1 SGHKS and CDR2 YYEKEE (reference sequence). CDR3 loop: CASSLGSWGYSGANVLTF. The CDR3 coding sequence is TGTGCCAGCAGCTTGGGGTCGTGGGGGTACTCTGGGGCCAACGTCCTGACTTTC.

This clonotype has only a few counts. The J gene is TRBJ2-3, the V gene TRBV10-3, with TRBD1 matching 9 bases. Germline CDR1 is ENHRY and CDR2 is SYGVKD. Losses at the gene ends were 3 bases for V and 6 bases for J; bases not matched to a gene: 10. The CDR3 is 16 amino acids. For the CDR3, the DNA is TGTGCCATCAGTGACCCCTTAAGGACAGGGGCTGATACGCAGTATTTT. It is translated as CAISDPLRTGADTQYF.

This clonotype was seen ten or more times. V gene TRBV7-9 combines with J gene TRBJ1-2, with D tentatively TRBD1 (5 bases). The CDR3 covers 13 residues. Germline assignment: CDR1 SEHNR and CDR2 FQNEAQ (reference sequence). Trimming left V 7 bases short and J 5 bases short, with 14 bases between. The CDR3 loop reads CASIGAGGYGYTF. The CDR3 DNA reads TGTGCCAGCATCGGGGCGGGCGGATATGGCTACACCTTC.

The chain uses TRBV7-9 and TRBJ2-1; D may be TRBD1 or TRBD2 (5 bases each). Germline V lookup: CDR1 SEHNR, CDR2 FQNEAQ (reference sequence). Trimming removed 4 bases at V and 2 bases at J, with 15 bases between. The CDR3 has 16 amino acids. The CDR3 DNA follows: TGTGCCAGCAGCTCCAACCGGGGCTATACCTACAATGAGCAGTTCTTC. Amino acid sequence: CASSSNRGYTYNEQFF.

CDR3 in DNA: TGTGCCAGCAGCTCGAAAGGACAGGGGAAAGACTATGGCTACACCTTC. Its translation: CASSSKGQGKDYGYTF. This chain joins TRBV12-3 or TRBV12-4 and TRBJ1-2; 9 bases align to TRBD1. With V trimmed by 6 bases and J by 3 bases, 11 bases remained unmatched. The CDR3 contains 16 residues.

The V gene is TRBV3-1, the J gene TRBJ1-2, with D possibly matching TRBD1 (6 bases). The CDR3 runs 14 residues. Germline CDR1 LGHDT, CDR2 YNNKEL (reference sequence). V dropped 6 bases and J dropped 7 bases, with 18 bases sitting between them. The CDR3 DNA reads TGTGCCAGCAGACCCACAGGGAAAGTAGGTGGCTACACCTTC. Its protein is CASRPTGKVGGYTF. The full variable domain, with the rest looked up from reference TRBV3-1 and TRBJ1-2, is DTAVSQTPKYLVTQMGNDKSIKCEQNLGHDTMYWYKQDSKKFLKIMFSYNNKELIINETVPNRFSPKSPDKAHLNLHINSLELGDSAVYFCASRPTGKVGGYTFGSGTRLTVV.

The chain has TRBV6-2 or TRBV6-3 and TRBJ1-2, with TRBD1 matching over 10 bases. The V segment lost 4 bases and the J segment 4 bases; nucleotides outside the gene matches: 21. There are 20 residues in the CDR3. Germline V gene sequence: CDR1 MNHEY, CDR2 SVGEGT. The CDR3, as DNA: TGTGCCAGCAGTTCGGGGCCAGCAGTTACTCGGGACAGGGGATTCTATGGCTACACCTTC. It codes for CASSSGPAVTRDRGFYGYTF.

The chain is built from TRBV5-4 and TRBJ2-7; either TRBD1 or TRBD2 may fit D (5 bases each). CDR1 and CDR2 (germline): SGHNT, YYREEE (reference sequence). The CDR3 contains 17 residues. The ends were cut back, 2 bases at V and 5 bases at J, with 23 bases in the middle. The CDR3, as DNA: TGTGCCAGCAGCTTCACTGGCGTAGGGCGCAGAGGGGACGAGCAGTACTTC. It encodes CASSFTGVGRRGDEQYF.

This clonotype has a handful of counts. The chain is built from TRBV20-1 and TRBJ1-2; 8 bases agree with TRBD1. This CDR3 spans 14 amino acids. CDR1 and CDR2 from the germline V gene are DFQATT and SNEGSKA (reference sequence). The trim removed 0 bases at V and 4 bases at J, leaving 4 bases unmatched. CDR3 loop: CSARDQQGVYGYTF. The DNA of the CDR3 is TGCAGTGCTAGAGATCAACAGGGGGTCTATGGCTACACCTTC.